This T cell receptor (beta chain) is from a study of blood T cell repertoires in COVID-19 (dated by TCRdb to between 2020 and 2021). Looking at the study overall: Collaborator samples came from the United States, Italy and Spain and covered acute and convalescent phases of COVID-19. Deeply sampled blood TCRbeta repertoires from subjects exposed to, actively infected with, or recovered from COVID-19 were included in the dataset. Where available, HLA class I and class II types were obtained from metadata supplied by the sample provider rather than from assay-based typing. Samples were obtained from the ongoing ImmuneRACE study (first 160 participants) and from over 1,000 subjects provided by 6 global collaborators. A de-identified subject ID, COVID-19 status, age in years and sex were almost always included in the sample metadata. The repertoires were made available in a free public database intended to serve as a resource for research on the immune response to SARS-CoV-2. The prospective study material was composed of cDNA or gDNA derived from T cells, B-cell-depleted T cells, or PBMCs.

Trimmed from V: 6 bases; trimmed from J: 5 bases; junction bases lacking a gene match: 6. Its CDR3 holds 15 amino acids, cysteine through phenylalanine. Of all the DNA, just the CDR3 is kept, 45 bases in frame from base 1. The germline V gene supplies CDR1 KGHSH and CDR2 LQKENI. Broad study findings and their caveats: Clinical and demographic metadata were provided uncurated, with the amount varying by source and participant.

The immunoSEQ Assay, a bias-controlled multiplex PCR, was used to amplify TCRbeta CDR3 regions from genomic DNA. On the authors' methods: The number of nucleated cells in each sample was estimated by amplification of reference gene primers within the assay. To quantify the absolute abundance of each unique TCRbeta CDR3 rearrangement, sequence reads were collapsed and filtered. For each sample, productive Simpson clonality was calculated by taking the square root of Simpson's diversity index across productive rearrangements. TCRdb obtained this table from immuneACCESS and retained in-frame rearrangements with V and J assigned. These tables miss some clones; where compared with another copy, unresolved V genes account for less than half of the shortfall, and the remainder is unexplained. V, J and clone size were drawn from that table, and D and trimming were deduced from the DNA. Counted in this sample were 100,000 or so clones; about four fifths of them appeared once. 15% of the sample goes to the ten largest clones.

With regard to this clone: Which antigen it targets is not known. Base-call qualities are not available, and no considerably larger clone is one nucleotide away.

Whole blood was collected in K2EDTA tubes by collaborating institutions according to the institutions' own protocols. For TCRbeta analysis, collaborators shipped samples in one of three forms: frozen whole blood, isolated PBMCs, or DNA extracted from either of those sample types. The clonotype was recovered from a woman older than 75 with acute or convalescent COVID-19. The rearranged chain carries TRBV18 and TRBJ2-3, with 12 bases in between that match TRBD1. Source material: peripheral blood. The CDR3 reads as follows: CASSPGTGGVDTQYF. The nucleotides read TGTGCCAGCTCCCCCGGGACAGGGGGCGTAGATACGCAGTATTTT.